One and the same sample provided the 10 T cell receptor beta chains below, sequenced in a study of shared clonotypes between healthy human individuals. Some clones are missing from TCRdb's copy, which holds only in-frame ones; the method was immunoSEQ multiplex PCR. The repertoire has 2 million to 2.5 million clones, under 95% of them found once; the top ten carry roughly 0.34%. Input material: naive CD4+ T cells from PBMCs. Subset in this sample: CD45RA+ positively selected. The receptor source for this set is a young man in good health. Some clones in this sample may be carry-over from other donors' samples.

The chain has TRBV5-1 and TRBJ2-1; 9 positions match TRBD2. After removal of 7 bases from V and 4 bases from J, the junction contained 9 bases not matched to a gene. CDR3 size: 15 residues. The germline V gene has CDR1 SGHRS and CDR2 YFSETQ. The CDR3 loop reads CASAEAGGTYNEQFF. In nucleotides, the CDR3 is TGCGCCAGCGCAGAGGCGGGAGGGACGTACAATGAGCAGTTCTTC.

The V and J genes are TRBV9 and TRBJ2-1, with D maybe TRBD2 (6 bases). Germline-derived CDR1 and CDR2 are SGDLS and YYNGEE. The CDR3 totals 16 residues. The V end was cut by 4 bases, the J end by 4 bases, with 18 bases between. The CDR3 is CASSPPPGLTYNEQFF. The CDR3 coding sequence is TGTGCCAGCAGCCCCCCCCCGGGACTCACGTACAATGAGCAGTTCTTC.

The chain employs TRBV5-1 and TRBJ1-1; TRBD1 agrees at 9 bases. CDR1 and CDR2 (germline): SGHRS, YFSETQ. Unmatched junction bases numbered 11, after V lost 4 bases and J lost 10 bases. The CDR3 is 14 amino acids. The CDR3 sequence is CASSTIAGTGLAFF. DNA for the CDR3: TGCGCCAGCAGCACGATAGCCGGGACAGGGTTAGCTTTCTTT.

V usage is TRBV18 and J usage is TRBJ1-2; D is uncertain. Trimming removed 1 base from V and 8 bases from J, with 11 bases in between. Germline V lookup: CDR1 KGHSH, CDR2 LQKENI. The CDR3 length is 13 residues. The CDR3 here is CASSPLRGNGYTF. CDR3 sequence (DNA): TGTGCCAGCTCACCACTGAGAGGGAACGGCTACACCTTC.

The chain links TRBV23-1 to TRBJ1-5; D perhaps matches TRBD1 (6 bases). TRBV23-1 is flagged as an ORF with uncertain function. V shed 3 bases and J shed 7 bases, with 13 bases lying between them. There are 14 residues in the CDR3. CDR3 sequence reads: CASSHQGQGQPQHF. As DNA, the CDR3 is TGCGCCAGCAGTCATCAGGGGCAAGGGCAGCCCCAGCATTTT.

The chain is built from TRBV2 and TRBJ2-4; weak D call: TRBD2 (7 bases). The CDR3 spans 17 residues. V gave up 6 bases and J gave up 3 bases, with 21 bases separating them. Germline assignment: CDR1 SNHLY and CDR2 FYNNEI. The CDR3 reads CASRRGSGARGKNIQYF. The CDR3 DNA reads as TGTGCCAGCAGGAGGGGGAGCGGGGCCCGTGGCAAAAACATTCAGTACTTC.

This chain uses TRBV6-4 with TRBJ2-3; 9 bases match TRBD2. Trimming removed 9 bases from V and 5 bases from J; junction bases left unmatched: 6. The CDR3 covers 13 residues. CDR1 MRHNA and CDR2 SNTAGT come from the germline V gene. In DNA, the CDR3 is TGTGCCAGTTCAGCGGGAGGTTTAGATACGCAGTATTTT. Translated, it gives CASSAGGLDTQYF.

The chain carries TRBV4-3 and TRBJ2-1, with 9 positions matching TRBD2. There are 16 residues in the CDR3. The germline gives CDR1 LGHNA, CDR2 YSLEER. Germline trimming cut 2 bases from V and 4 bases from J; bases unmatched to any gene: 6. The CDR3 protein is CASSQPSGDLYNEQFF. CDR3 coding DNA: TGCGCCAGCAGCCAACCTAGCGGGGACCTGTACAATGAGCAGTTCTTC.

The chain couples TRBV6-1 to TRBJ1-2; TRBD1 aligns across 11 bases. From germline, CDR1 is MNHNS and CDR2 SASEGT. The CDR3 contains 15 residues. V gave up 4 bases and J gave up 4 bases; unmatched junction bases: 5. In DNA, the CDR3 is TGTGCCAGCAGTGGGACAGGGGGCGGAGGCTATGGCTACACCTTC. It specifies CASSGTGGGGYGYTF.

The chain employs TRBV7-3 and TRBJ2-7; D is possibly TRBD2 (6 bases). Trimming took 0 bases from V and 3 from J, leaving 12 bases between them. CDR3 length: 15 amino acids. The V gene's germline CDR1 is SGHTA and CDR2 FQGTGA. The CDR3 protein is CASSLTGDSYYEQYF. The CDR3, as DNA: TGTGCCAGCAGCTTAACCGGGGACTCTTACTACGAGCAGTACTTC.